This T cell receptor (beta chain) was sequenced in a study of cytomegalovirus exposure and HLA in healthy donors. Study conclusions and caveats: Prediction of most subjects' HLA-A and HLA-B alleles by TCR beta sequences was reportedly accurate. According to a later analysis, donors in an Asian-associated ancestry cluster reportedly had fewer N-insertions than the approximately 720-donor mean. Information on immune exposure was restricted to one variable (CMV serostatus).

Details on this clone: Its antigen is unidentified.

The CDR3 has 15 amino acids. V was cut by 4 bases and J by 3 bases, with 13 bases left in between. Germline loops: CDR1 SGHKS, CDR2 YYEKEE (reference sequence). Researchers ran the PCR with 60 Vbeta and 13 Jbeta primers. Only in-frame clones appear in the TCRdb table, and some are missing; sequencing was by immunoSEQ multiplex PCR. The table has 150,000 to 160,000 clones, approximately 80% seen once. The sequence derives from a woman aged 40 to 50 in good health and CMV-seronegative. What was sequenced was PBMCs. The chain has TRBV5-5 and TRBJ2-2; D unresolved. In DNA form, the CDR3 reads TGTGCCAGCAGCCCGGTCCCGAGATACACCGGGGAGCTGTTTTTT. This gives the protein CASSPVPRYTGELFF.